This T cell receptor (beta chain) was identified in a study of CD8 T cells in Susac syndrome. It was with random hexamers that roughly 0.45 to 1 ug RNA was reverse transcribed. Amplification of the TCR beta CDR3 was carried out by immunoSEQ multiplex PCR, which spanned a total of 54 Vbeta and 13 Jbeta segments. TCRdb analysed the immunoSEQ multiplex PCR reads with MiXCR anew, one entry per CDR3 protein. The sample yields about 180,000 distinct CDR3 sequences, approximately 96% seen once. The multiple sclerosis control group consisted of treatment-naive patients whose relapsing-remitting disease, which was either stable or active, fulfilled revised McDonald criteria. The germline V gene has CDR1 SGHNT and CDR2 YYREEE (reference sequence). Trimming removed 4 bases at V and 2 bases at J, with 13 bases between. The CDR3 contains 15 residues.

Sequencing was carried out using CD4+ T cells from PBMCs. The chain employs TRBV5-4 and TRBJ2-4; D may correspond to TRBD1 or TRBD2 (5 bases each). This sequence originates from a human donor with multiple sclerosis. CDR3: CASSPPGTTKNIQYF. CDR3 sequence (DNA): TGTGCCAGCAGCCCCCCAGGGACCACCAAAAACATTCAGTACTTC.